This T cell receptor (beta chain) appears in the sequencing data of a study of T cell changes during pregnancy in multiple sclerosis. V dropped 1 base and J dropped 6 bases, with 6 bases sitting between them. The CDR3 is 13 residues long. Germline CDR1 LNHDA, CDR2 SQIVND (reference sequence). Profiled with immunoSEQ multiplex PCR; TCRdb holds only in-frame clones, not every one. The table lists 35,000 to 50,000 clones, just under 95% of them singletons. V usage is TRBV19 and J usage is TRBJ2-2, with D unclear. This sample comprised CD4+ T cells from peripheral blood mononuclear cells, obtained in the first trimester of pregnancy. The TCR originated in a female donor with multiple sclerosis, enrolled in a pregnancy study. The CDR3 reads CASSIVVPGELFF. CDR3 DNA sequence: TGTGCCAGTAGTATAGTAGTCCCCGGGGAGCTGTTTTTT. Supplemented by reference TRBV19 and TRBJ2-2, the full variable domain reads DGGITQSPKYLFRKEGQNVTLSCEQNLNHDAMYWYRQDPGQGLRLIYYSQIVNDFQKGDIAEGYSVSREKKESFPLTVTSAQKNPTAFYLCASSIVVPGELFFGEGSRLTVL.